This TCR beta chain was sequenced during a study of T cells in localized non-small cell lung cancer (TCRdb year 2020). Regarding the complete study: Comparing tumors with uninvolved tumor-adjacent lungs, the study looked at the T cell repertoires of around 250 patients with early-stage NSCLC. Of the NSCLC patients, about 130 were male and approximately 100 were female, and the mean age was approximately 66 years. The cohort comprised some 240 treatment-naïve NSCLC patients with resected, localized lung tumors. Results and caveats for the whole study, not just this receptor: Of the top 100 tumor clones, a median of approximately 60 were detected in paired uninvolved adjacent lung; about 26 were also among that lung's top 100. Since the design was exploratory, TCR variables were selected using unadjusted p-values with no false-discovery rate correction. Longer overall survival was associated with higher T cell density in blood, whereas shorter survival was associated with higher clonality in adjacent lung. Because multi-region tumor sequencing was not done, intratumor heterogeneity could not be ruled out. Uninvolved tumor-adjacent lung showed the highest T cell clonality, higher than tumor, which suggests more focused antigenic responses in the uninvolved tumor-adjacent lung.

CDR1 and CDR2, per the germline V gene, are SGHRS and YFSETQ. The cysteine opens and the phenylalanine closes a CDR3 of 19 amino acids. Only CDR3 DNA is held: 57 bases, read in frame from base 1. V has 0 bases trimmed and J has 5 bases trimmed; junction bases matching no gene number 18. At diagnosis, peripheral blood, uninvolved tumor-adjacent lung and tumor were collected and stored as a combination of fresh-frozen and FFPE material. Blood samples were analyzed as peripheral blood mononuclear cells for TCR repertoire profiling. TCR beta CDR3 regions were sequenced from DNA using the immunoSEQ Assay. The authors' pipeline ran thus. T cell density was computed as TCR beta template counts normalized to usable DNA estimated by amplifying housekeeping genes. Richness was estimated using the preseqR package, with extrapolation to 400,000 templates for PBMC samples and to 120,000 templates for tissue samples. Clonality was defined as one minus Pielou's evenness. Differential abundance testing on productive amino-acid clonotypes, with a minimum total count of 5 and an alpha of 0.1, was used to identify tissue-enriched TCRs. The Jaccard Index and the Morisita Overlap Index were used to measure how much the repertoires overlapped between compartments. GLIPH grouped TCR beta CDR3s together with public tetramer-defined viral CDR3s, and a viral motif had to include at least three viral sequences and show V-gene enrichment. What TCRdb holds here is the immuneACCESS table cut down to in-frame rearrangements. Part of the clones is not present; checked against another copy, under half of the missing clones reflect an unresolved V gene, and the others are unexplained. V and J calls plus clone size are reproduced from that table; the DNA served to infer D and trimming. Here the sample has 90,000 or so clones; approximately 86% occur a single time. The ten largest clones capture 15% of the sample.

A remark on this clone: Its antigen is currently not known. No base qualities exist here, and no much larger clone lies one base off it.

The source material was peripheral blood, sampled before any cancer treatment. The chain is encoded by TRBV5-1 joined to TRBJ2-7, with 9 middle bases fitting TRBD1. This TCR derives from a man aged 35-69 years with stage I squamous cell lung carcinoma. The CDR3 has the sequence CASSLVSSGTGRFGDEQYF. The base sequence is TGCGCCAGCAGCTTGGTATCATCCGGGACAGGGAGGTTCGGGGACGAGCAGTACTTC.